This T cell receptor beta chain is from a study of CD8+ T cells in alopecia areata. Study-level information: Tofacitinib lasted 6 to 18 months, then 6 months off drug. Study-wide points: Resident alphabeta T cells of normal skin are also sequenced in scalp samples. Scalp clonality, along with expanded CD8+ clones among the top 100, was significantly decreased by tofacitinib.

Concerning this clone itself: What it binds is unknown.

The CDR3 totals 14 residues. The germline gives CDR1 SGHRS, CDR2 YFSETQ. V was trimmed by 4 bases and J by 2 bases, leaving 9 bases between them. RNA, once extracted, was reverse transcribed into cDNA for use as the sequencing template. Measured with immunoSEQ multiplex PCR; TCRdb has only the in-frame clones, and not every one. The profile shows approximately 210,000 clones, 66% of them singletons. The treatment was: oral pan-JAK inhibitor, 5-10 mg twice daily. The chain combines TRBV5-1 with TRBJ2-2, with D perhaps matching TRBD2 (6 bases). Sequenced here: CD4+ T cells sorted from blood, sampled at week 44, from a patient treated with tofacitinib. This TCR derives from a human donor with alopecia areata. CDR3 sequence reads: CASSPGLNTGELFF. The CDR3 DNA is TGCGCCAGCAGCCCGGGACTTAACACCGGGGAGCTGTTTTTT.